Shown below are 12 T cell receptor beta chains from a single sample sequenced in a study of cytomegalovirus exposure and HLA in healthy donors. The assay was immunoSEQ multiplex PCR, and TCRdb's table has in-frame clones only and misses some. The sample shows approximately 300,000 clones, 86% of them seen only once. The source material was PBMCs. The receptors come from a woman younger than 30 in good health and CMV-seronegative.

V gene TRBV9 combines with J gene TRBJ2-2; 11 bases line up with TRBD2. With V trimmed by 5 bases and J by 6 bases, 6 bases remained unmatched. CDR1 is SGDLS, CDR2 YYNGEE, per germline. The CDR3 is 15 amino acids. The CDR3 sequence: CASSILAGVSGELFF. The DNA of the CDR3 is TGTGCCAGCAGTATACTAGCGGGAGTTTCCGGGGAGCTGTTTTTT.

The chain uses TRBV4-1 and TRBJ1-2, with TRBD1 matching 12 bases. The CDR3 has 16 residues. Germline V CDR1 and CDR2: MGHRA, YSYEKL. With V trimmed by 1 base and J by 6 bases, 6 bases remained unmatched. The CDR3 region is CASSQVLGQGADGYTF. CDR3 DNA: TGCGCCAGCAGCCAAGTGTTGGGACAGGGGGCCGATGGCTACACCTTC.

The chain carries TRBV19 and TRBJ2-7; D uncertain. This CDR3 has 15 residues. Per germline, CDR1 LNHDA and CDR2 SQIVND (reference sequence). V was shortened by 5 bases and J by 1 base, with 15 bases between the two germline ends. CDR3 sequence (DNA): TGTGCCAGTAGTCCCTCTTTACTCCGTTCCTACGAGCAGTACTTC. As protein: CASSPSLLRSYEQYF.

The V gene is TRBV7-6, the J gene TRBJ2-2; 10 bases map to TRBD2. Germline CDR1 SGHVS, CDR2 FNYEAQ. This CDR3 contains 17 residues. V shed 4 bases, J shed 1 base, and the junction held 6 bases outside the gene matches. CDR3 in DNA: TGTGCCAGCAGCTCCCCTCTAGCGGGAGTGAACACCGGGGAGCTGTTTTTT. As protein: CASSSPLAGVNTGELFF.

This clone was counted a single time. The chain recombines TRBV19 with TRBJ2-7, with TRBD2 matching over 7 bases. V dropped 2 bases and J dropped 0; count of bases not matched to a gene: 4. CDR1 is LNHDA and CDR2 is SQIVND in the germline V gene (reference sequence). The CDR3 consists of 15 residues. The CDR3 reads CASSILGGGSYEQYF. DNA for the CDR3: TGTGCCAGTAGTATATTAGGCGGGGGCTCCTACGAGCAGTACTTC.

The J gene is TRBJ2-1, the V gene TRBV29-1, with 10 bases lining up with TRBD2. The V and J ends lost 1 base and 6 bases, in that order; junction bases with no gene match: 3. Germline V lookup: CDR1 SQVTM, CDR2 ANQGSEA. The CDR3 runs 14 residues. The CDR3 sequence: CSVEGLAGPNEQFF. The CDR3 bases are TGCAGCGTTGAAGGACTAGCGGGTCCCAATGAGCAGTTCTTC.

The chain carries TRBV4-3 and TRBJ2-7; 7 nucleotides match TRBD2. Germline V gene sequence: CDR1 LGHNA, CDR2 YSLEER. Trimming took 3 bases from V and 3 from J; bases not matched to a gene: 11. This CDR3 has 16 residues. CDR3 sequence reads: CASSQRLSGLGYEQYF. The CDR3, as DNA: TGCGCCAGCAGCCAGAGGCTTAGCGGGCTCGGCTACGAGCAGTACTTC.

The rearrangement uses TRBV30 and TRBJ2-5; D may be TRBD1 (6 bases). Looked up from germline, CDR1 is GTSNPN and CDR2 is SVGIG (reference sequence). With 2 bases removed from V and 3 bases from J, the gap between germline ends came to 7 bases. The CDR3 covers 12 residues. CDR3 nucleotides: TGTGCCTGGAGTCGACAGGAAGAGACCCAGTACTTC. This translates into CAWSRQEETQYF. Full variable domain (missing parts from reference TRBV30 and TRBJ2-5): SQTIHQWPATLVQPVGSPLSLECTVEGTSNPNLYWYRQAAGRGLQLLFYSVGIGQISSEVPQNLSASRPQDRQFILSSKKLLLSDSGFYLCAWSRQEETQYFGPGTRLLVL.

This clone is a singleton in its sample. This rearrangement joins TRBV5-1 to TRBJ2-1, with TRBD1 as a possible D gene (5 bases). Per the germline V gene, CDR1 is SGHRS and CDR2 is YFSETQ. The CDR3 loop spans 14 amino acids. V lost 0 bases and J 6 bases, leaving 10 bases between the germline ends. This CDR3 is CASSLEQVGNEQFF. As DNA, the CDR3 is TGCGCCAGCAGCTTGGAACAGGTGGGCAATGAGCAGTTCTTC.

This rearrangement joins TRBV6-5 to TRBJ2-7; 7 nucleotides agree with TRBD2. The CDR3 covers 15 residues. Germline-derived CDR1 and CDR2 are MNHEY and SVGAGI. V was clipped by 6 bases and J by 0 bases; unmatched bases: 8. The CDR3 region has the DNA TGTGCCAGCAGCCCAGGGTGGGGGGGCTCCTACGAGCAGTACTTC. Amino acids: CASSPGWGGSYEQYF.

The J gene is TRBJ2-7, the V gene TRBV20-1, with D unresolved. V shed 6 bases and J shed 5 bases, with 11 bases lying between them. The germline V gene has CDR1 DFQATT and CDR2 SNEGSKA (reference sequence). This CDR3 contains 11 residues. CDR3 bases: TGCAGTGCCCCCCTATTAGACGAGCAGTACTTC. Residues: CSAPLLDEQYF.

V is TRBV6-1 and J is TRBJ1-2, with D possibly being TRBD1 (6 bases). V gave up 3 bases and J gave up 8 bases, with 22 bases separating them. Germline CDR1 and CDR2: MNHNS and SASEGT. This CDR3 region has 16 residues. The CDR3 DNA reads TGTGCCAGCAGTGAGAGCCACGGGACACTCCCAAGGGGCTACACCTTC. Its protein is CASSESHGTLPRGYTF.